Listed below are T cell receptor beta chains from one sample, sequenced in a study of cytomegalovirus exposure and HLA in healthy donors. This table comes from immunoSEQ multiplex PCR, and its TCRdb copy is limited to in-frame clones, with some not included. The sample contains about 150,000 clones, 70% to 80% of which appear only once. The sample taken for sequencing was PBMCs. The source of these receptors is a man between 25 and 39 years old in good health and CMV-seronegative. The CDR3 runs from the conserved cysteine through the conserved F or W. A D gene is named only where the DNA matches it firmly. Rows give clone size only sometimes, using once, few, many, or a class for an expanded clone.

V	size	J	D	CDR3	DNA
TRBV29-1	NA	TRBJ1-2	TRBD1	CSVEKGAGYGYTF	TGCAGCGTTGAAAAGGGGGCAGGCTATGGCTACACCTTC
TRBV11-3	few	TRBJ1-1	TRBD1	CASSRDRRLMNTEAFF	TGTGCCAGCAGTAGGGACAGAAGACTAATGAACACTGAAGCTTTCTTT
TRBV7-9	NA	TRBJ1-6	NA	CASSLGTASPLHF	TGTGCCAGCAGCTTAGGGACAGCCTCACCCCTCCACTTT
TRBV19	NA	TRBJ2-6	NA	CASSRGSSGANVLTF	TGTGCCAGTAGTCGCGGCAGCTCTGGGGCCAACGTCCTGACTTTC
TRBV2	NA	TRBJ1-1	TRBD1	CASTLQGTEAFF	TGTGCCAGCACCCTACAGGGGACTGAAGCTTTCTTT
TRBV30	NA	TRBJ1-4	TRBD1	CAWSVTGGSEKLFF	TGTGCCTGGAGTGTCACAGGGGGGAGTGAAAAACTGTTTTTT
TRBV5-1	NA	TRBJ1-1	NA	CASSLREETEAFF	TGCGCCAGCAGCCTACGGGAGGAGACTGAAGCTTTCTTT
TRBV7-9	NA	TRBJ2-1	NA	CASSLPGGHNEQFF	TGTGCCAGCAGCTTACCGGGGGGCCACAATGAGCAGTTCTTC
TRBV19	NA	TRBJ2-7	TRBD1	CASSATKQGAWQYF	TGTGCCAGTAGTGCCACGAAGCAGGGGGCATGGCAGTACTTC
TRBV25-1	NA	TRBJ2-1	NA	CASNGLRGNEQFF	TGTGCCAGCAACGGACTCAGGGGAAATGAGCAGTTCTTC
TRBV28	NA	TRBJ2-5	TRBD2	CASSLLAGVQETQYF	TGTGCCAGCAGTTTACTAGCGGGGGTCCAAGAGACCCAGTACTTC
TRBV7-9	once	TRBJ2-7	NA	CSSSSTYEQYF	TGTTCCAGCAGCAGCACCTACGAGCAGTACTTC
TRBV6-1	NA	TRBJ2-3	NA	CASSETLGASTDTQYF	TGTGCCAGCAGTGAAACGCTGGGAGCTAGCACAGATACGCAGTATTTT
TRBV25-1	NA	TRBJ2-5	TRBD1	CASRQTGETQYF	TGTGCCAGCCGCCAGACAGGGGAGACCCAGTACTTC
TRBV6-1	NA	TRBJ1-5	NA	CASSTRSGVKPQHF	TGTGCCAGCAGTACAAGATCGGGTGTGAAGCCCCAGCATTTT
TRBV30	NA	TRBJ1-6	NA	CAWSDGRSSYNSPLNF	TGTGCCTGGAGCGACGGTCGTAGCTCCTATAATTCACCCCTCAACTTT
TRBV5-5	NA	TRBJ2-7	NA	CASSLGGGTLGYEQYF	TGTGCCAGCAGCTTAGGGGGAGGGACTCTAGGCTACGAGCAGTACTTC